Below are 10 T cell receptor beta chains sequenced from a single sample in a study of shared clonotypes between healthy human individuals (dated by TCRdb to 2019 to 2021). Libraries were built with the immunoSEQ multiplex PCR assay. TCRdb carries this immuneACCESS record with in-frame sequences only. Its versions omit some clonotypes, under half of them owing to an unresolved V gene in the studies checked, with the rest unexplained. This sample is represented by fewer than 550,000 clones; 75% to 80% of them were singletons. The ten largest clones capture approximately 13% of the sample. Sequencing was done on a sample of PBMCs. These receptors came from a middle-aged woman in good health. Some clones in this sample may be carry-over from other donors' samples.

The chain links TRBV9 to TRBJ2-1; 10 bases match TRBD2. This CDR3 is built from 15 residues. Germline CDR1 reads SGDLS; CDR2 reads YYNGEE. J was trimmed by 2 bases and V by 3 bases; bases with no gene match: 2. DNA of the CDR3: TGTGCCAGCAGCGCAGGACTAGCGGCCTACAATGAGCAGTTCTTC. Its translation: CASSAGLAAYNEQFF.

This clone was observed many times. This sample includes further DNA sequences coding for the same CDR3. The chain combines TRBV7-3 with TRBJ1-1, with 9 bases identical to TRBD1. Germline V gene data show CDR1 as SGHTA and CDR2 as FQGTGA. The CDR3 runs to 14 residues. The V segment lost 5 bases and the J segment 1 base; nucleotides outside the gene matches: 2. This chain's CDR3 is CASSVTGGNTEAFF. The CDR3, as DNA: TGTGCCAGCAGCGTGACAGGGGGGAACACTGAAGCTTTCTTT.

As regards this clone: At one end, the junction sequence differs from germline, possibly due to a read error. The chain is built from TRBV2 and TRBJ2-7; 9 bases map to TRBD2. Germline V gives CDR1 SNHLY, CDR2 FYNNEI. CDR3 length: 15 amino acids. In DNA form, the CDR3 reads TGTACCAGCAGTGACAGTAGCGGGAGTACCTACGTGCAGTACTTC. Translating gives CTSSDSSGSTYVQYF.

The genes are TRBV28 and TRBJ1-4; 9 bases match TRBD1. Germline V gene data show CDR1 as MDHEN and CDR2 as SYDVKM. V lost 4 bases and J lost 2; bases outside the gene matches: 11. The CDR3 is made up of 18 amino acids. The chain's CDR3 is CASSSRHGQGWTNEKLFF. In nucleotides, the CDR3 is TGTGCCAGCAGTTCCCGCCACGGACAGGGGTGGACTAATGAAAAACTGTTTTTT. Variable domain in full (rest from reference TRBV28 and TRBJ1-4): DVKVTQSSRYLVKRTGEKVFLECVQDMDHENMFWYRQDPGLGLRLIYFSYDVKMKEKGDIPEGYSVSREKKERFSLILESASTNQTSMYLCASSSRHGQGWTNEKLFFGSGTQLSVL.

The rearrangement joins TRBV29-1 to TRBJ2-7, with 8 positions matching TRBD1. Germline V gene data show CDR1 as SQVTM and CDR2 as ANQGSEA. V lost 0 bases, J lost 4 bases, and 2 bases stayed unmatched. The CDR3 is made up of 13 amino acids. CDR3 region: CSVEDNRGYEQYF. In DNA, the CDR3 is TGCAGCGTTGAAGATAACAGGGGGTACGAGCAGTACTTC.

The chain is built from TRBV5-1 and TRBJ1-5; no clear D gene. The V gene's germline CDR1 is SGHRS and CDR2 YFSETQ. CDR3 length equals 13 residues. Trimming left V 0 bases short and J 5 bases short, with 6 bases between. CDR3 in DNA: TGCGCCAGCAGCTTGGCCTTTGATCAGCCCCAGCATTTT. It specifies CASSLAFDQPQHF.

This sequence joins TRBV5-5 and TRBJ2-5; no reliable D call. Germline CDR1 SGHKS, CDR2 YYEKEE (reference sequence). Trimming took off 3 bases at V and 5 bases at J, with 14 bases between the two ends. CDR3 size: 14 residues. The CDR3 coding sequence is TGTGCCAGCAGCTCCGGTGTAGGGCTGGAGACCCAGTACTTC. Its protein product is CASSSGVGLETQYF.

The J gene is TRBJ2-2, the V gene TRBV28, with 8 bases fitting TRBD1. CDR1 MDHEN and CDR2 SYDVKM come from the germline V gene. Trimming at V came to 6 bases and at J to 6 bases, leaving 3 bases not matched to a gene. The CDR3 consists of 13 residues. The CDR3 nucleotides read TGTGCCAGCAGACAACAGGGGGCCGGGGAGCTGTTTTTT. Its protein product is CASRQQGAGELFF.

V is TRBV15 and J is TRBJ2-7; D not resolved. The CDR3 totals 14 residues. The V end was cut by 0 bases, the J end by 6 bases, with 12 bases between. CDR1 is LNHNV, CDR2 YYDKDF, per germline (reference sequence). The CDR3 region is CATSRDFANGEQYF. The CDR3 coding sequence is TGTGCCACCAGCAGAGATTTCGCGAACGGCGAGCAGTACTTC.

This chain joins TRBV5-1 and TRBJ1-3, with 9 nucleotides matching TRBD1. Germline CDR1 and CDR2: SGHRS and YFSETQ. This CDR3 has 15 amino acids. J gave up 4 bases and V 3 bases, and 5 bases lay outside the gene matches. CDR3 DNA sequence: TGCGCCAGCAGCTCGAACAGGGGGCAAGGAAACACCATATATTTT. Its protein product is CASSSNRGQGNTIYF. Combining the CDR3 with reference TRBV5-1 and TRBJ1-3 gives the whole variable domain KAGVTQTPRYLIKTRGQQVTLSCSPISGHRSVSWYQQTPGQGLQFLFEYFSETQRNKGNFPGRFSGRQFSNSRSEMNVSTLELGDSALYLCASSSNRGQGNTIYFGEGSWLTVV.